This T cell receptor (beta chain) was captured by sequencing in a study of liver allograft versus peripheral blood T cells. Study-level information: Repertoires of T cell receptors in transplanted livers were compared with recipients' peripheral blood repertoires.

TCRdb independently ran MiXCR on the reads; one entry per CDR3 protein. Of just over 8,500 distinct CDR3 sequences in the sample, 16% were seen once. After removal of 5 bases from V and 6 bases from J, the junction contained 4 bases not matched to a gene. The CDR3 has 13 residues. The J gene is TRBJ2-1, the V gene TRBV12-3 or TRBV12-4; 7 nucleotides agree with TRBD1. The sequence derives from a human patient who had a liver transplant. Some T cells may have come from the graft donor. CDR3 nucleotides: TGTGCCAGCAGTACGGGGACAGTCAATGAGCAGTTCTTC. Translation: CASSTGTVNEQFF.